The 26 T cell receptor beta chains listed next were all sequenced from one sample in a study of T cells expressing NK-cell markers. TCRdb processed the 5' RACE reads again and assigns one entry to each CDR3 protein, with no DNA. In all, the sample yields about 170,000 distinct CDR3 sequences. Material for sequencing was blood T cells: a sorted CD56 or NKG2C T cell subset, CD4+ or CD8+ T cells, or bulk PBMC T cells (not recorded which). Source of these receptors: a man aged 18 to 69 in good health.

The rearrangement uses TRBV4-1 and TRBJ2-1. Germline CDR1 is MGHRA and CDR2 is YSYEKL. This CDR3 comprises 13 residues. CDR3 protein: CASSQDRGTEQFF.

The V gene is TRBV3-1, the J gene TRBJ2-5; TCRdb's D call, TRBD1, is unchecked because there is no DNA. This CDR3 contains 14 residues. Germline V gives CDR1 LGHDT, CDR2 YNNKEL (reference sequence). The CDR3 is CASRTTGAQETQYF.

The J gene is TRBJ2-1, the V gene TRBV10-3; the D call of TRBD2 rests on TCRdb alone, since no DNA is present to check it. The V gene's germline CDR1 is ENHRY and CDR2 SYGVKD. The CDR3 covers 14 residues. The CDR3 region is CAISVLAGFNEQFF.

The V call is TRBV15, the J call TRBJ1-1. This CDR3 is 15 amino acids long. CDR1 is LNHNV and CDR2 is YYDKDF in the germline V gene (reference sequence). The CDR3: CATSNRPQMNTEAFF.

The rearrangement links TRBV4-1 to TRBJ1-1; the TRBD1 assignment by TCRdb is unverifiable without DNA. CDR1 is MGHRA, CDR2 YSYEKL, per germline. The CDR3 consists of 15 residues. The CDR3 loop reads CASSQVFKGGTEAFF.

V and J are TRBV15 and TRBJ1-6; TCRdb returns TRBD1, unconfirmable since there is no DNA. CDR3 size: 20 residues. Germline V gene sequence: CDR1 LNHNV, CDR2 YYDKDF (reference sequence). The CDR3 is CATSRDRHYRDRRVDSPLHF. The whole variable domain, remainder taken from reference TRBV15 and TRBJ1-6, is DAMVIQNPRYQVTQFGKPVTLSCSQTLNHNVMYWYQQKSSQAPKLLFHYYDKDFNNEADTPDNFQSRRPNTSFCFLDIRSPGLGDTAMYLCATSRDRHYRDRRVDSPLHFGNGTRLTVT.

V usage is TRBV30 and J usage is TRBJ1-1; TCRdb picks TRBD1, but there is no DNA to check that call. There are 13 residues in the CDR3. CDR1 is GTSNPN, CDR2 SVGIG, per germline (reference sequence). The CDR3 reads CAWSPPGGPEAFF.

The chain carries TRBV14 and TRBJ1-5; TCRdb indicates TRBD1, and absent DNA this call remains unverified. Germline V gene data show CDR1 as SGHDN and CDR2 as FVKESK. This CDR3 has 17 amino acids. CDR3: CASSQVTPRGGGQPQHF.

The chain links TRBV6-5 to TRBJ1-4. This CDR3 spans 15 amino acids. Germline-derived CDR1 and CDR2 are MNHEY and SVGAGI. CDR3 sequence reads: CASSYSLIRGEKLFF.

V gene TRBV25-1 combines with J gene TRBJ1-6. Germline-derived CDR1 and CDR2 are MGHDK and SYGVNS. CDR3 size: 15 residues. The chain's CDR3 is CASSEYAGFNSPLHF.

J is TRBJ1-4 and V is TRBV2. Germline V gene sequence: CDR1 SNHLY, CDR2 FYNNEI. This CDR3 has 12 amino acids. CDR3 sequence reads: CASREDEEKLFF.

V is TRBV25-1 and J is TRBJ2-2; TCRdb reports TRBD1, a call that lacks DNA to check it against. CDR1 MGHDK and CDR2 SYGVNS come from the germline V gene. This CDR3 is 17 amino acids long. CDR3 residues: CASIRAGTANTGELFFF.

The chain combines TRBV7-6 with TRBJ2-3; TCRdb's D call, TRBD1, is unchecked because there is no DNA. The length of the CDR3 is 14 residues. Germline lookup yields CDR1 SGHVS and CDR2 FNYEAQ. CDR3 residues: CASSFSGGTDTQYF.

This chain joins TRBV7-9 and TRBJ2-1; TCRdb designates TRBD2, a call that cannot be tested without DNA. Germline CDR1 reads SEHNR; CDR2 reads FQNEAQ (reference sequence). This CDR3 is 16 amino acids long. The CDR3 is CASSSPGGDRYNEQFF.

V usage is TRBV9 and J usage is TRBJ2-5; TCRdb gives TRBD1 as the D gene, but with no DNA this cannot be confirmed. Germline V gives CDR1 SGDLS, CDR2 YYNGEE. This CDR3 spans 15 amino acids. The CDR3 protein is CASSVWGVRQETQYF.

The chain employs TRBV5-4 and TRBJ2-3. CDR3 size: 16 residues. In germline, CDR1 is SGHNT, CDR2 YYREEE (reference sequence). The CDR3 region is CASSLVTLSSTDTQYF.

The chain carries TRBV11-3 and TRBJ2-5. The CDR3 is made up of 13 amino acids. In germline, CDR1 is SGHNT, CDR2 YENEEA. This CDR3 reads CASSLDGFETQYF.

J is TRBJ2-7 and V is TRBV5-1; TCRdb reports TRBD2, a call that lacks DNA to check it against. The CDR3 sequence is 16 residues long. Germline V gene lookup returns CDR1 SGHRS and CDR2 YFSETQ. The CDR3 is CASSLLAGGPSYEQYF.

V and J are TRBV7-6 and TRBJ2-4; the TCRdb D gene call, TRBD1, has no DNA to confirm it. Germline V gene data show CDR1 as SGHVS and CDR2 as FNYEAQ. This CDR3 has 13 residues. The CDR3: CASSLNRVDIQYF.

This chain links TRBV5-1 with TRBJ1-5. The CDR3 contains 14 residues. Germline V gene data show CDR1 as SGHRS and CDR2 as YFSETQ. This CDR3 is CASSLGPLGQPQHF.

CDR3: CASSLTLASEQFF. The rearrangement links TRBV12-3 or TRBV12-4 to TRBJ2-1; TCRdb designates TRBD2, a call that cannot be tested without DNA. The CDR3 has 13 amino acids.

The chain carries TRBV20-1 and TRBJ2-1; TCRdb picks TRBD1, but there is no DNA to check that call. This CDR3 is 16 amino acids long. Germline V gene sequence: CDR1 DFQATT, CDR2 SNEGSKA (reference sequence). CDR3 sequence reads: CSARDRGRALYNEQFF.

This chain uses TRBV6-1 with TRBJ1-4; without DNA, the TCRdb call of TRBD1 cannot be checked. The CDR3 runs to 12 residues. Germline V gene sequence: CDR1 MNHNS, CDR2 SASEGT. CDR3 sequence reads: CASSLGGFELFF.

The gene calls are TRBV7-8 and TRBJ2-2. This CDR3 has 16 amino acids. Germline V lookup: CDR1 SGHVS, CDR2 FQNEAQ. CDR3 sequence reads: CASSLVGWENTGELFF.

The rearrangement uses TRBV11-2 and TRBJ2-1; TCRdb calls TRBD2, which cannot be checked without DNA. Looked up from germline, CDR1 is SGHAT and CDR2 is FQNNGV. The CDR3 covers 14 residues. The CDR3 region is CASSHSGGGDEQFF.

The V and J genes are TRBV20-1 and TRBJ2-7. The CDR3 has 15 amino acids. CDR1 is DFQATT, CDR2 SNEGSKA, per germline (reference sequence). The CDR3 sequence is CSARDLTGSSYEQYF.